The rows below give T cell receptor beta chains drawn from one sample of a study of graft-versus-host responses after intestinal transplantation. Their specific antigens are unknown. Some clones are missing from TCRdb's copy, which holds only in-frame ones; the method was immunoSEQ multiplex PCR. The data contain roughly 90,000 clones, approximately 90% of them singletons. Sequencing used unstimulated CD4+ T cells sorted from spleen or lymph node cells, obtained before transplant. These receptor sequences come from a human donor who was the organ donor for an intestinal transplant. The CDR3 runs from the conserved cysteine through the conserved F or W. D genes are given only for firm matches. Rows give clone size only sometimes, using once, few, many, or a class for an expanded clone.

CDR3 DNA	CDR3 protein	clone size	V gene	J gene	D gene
TGCGCCAGCAGCTTTCGGCTAGGCACCCAAGAGACCCAGTACTTC	CASSFRLGTQETQYF	NA	TRBV5-1	TRBJ2-5	NA
TGTGCCAGCAGTTTAGGAGGGGGCAGCAAGCCCCAGCATTTT	CASSLGGGSKPQHF	once	TRBV28	TRBJ1-5	TRBD1
TGTGCCAGCAGCTTGGATGTCAGGGGCACCGAGGAGCTGTTTTTT	CASSLDVRGTEELFF	NA	TRBV5-5	TRBJ2-2	NA
TGTGCCAGCACCGACCCCAGGGCGGGAACCGGGGAGCTGTTTTTT	CASTDPRAGTGELFF	few	TRBV6-5	TRBJ2-2	NA
TGTGCCAGCAGTGACATGGGGCGGGCTTTCTTT	CASSDMGRAFF	NA	TRBV2	TRBJ1-1	NA
TGTGCCAGCAGCAAAGTAATGACAGGGACGTACAATGAGCAGTTCTTC	CASSKVMTGTYNEQFF	NA	TRBV21-1	TRBJ2-1	NA
TGCGCCAGCAGCGAAGTGGTATTGAGCTCCTACGAGCAGTACTTC	CASSEVVLSSYEQYF	NA	TRBV4-3	TRBJ2-7	NA
TGCGCCAGCAGCCTCGGTCTAGCGGGAGGCGACGAGCAGTACTTC	CASSLGLAGGDEQYF	few	TRBV5-1	TRBJ2-7	TRBD2
TGTGCCAGCAGTGAACAGGGATACGAGCAGTACTTC	CASSEQGYEQYF	NA	TRBV6-1	TRBJ2-7	NA
TGTGCCAGCAGTTCGGGACTTCTCAATCAGCCCCAGCATTTT	CASSSGLLNQPQHF	NA	TRBV27	TRBJ1-5	NA
TGTGCCAGCAGTGAATTGAACAGGGAAACAGATACGCAGTATTTT	CASSELNRETDTQYF	NA	TRBV6-1	TRBJ2-3	NA
TGCGCCAGCAGCTTGGACAGTGAAGCTTTCTTT	CASSLDSEAFF	NA	TRBV5-1	TRBJ1-1	NA
TGCGCCAGCAGCCTCACAGGGAGCCCTGGGGCCAACGTCCTGACTTTC	CASSLTGSPGANVLTF	NA	TRBV5-1	TRBJ2-6	NA
TGTGCCAGCAGCTTAGTCCGGAACACTGAAGCTTTCTTT	CASSLVRNTEAFF	NA	TRBV11-3	TRBJ1-1	NA
TGCAGCGTTGACCCGCTAGCGGGGAGCTCCTACAATGAGCAGTTCTTC	CSVDPLAGSSYNEQFF	once	TRBV29-1	TRBJ2-1	TRBD2
TGTGCCAGCGAGGATCCAACTTCCGGCGAGCAGTACTTC	CASEDPTSGEQYF	few	TRBV6-5	TRBJ2-7	NA
TGTGCCAGCAGTGTATGGAGACCCTACGAGCAGTACTTC	CASSVWRPYEQYF	NA	TRBV6-5	TRBJ2-7	NA
TGCGCCAGCAGCTTGGCCCTAAAGACCCAGTACTTC	CASSLALKTQYF	NA	TRBV5-1	TRBJ2-5	NA
TGCGCCAGCAGCTTCCTGGGGCAGACCACAGATACGCAGTATTTT	CASSFLGQTTDTQYF	NA	TRBV5-1	TRBJ2-3	NA
TGTGCCAGTAGTATAACGGCGGGAGTTAATGAGCAGTTCTTC	CASSITAGVNEQFF	NA	TRBV19	TRBJ2-1	TRBD2
TGTGCCAGTCAGAGGACAGGGGAACGCGAGCAGTACTTC	CASQRTGEREQYF	NA	TRBV19	TRBJ2-7	TRBD1
TGTGCCAGCAGCTTTCGTAGGGGAGGCCGGAACAGGAATAATGAAAAACTGTTTTTT	CASSFRRGGRNRNNEKLFF	once	TRBV7-8	TRBJ1-4	NA
TGTGCCAGCAGCTTGGGACACTATCCCTCGGATACGCAGTATTTT	CASSLGHYPSDTQYF	NA	TRBV7-9	TRBJ2-3	NA
TGTGCCAGCAGCTCCCAACCGACAAGCAGGGGGGAGCTGTTTTTT	CASSSQPTSRGELFF	NA	TRBV7-2	TRBJ2-2	NA
TGTGCCAGCAGCTTGCCAGTCTTCACAGATACGCAGTATTTT	CASSLPVFTDTQYF	NA	TRBV7-2	TRBJ2-3	NA
TGTGCCAGCAGATCAGGGGAGGGGGGTGGCTACACCTTC	CASRSGEGGGYTF	once	TRBV6-6	TRBJ1-2	NA
TGCAGCGTTGATGGGGGACAGGGGTACGAGCAGTACTTC	CSVDGGQGYEQYF	NA	TRBV29-1	TRBJ2-7	TRBD1
TGTGCCAGCAGCCTGAGGAGGCCGGACCTCGAGCAGTACTTC	CASSLRRPDLEQYF	NA	TRBV5-5	TRBJ2-7	NA
TGTGCCAGTAGTGTAAGACATCTGCGGGGCACTGAAGCTTTCTTT	CASSVRHLRGTEAFF	NA	TRBV19	TRBJ1-1	NA
TGTGCCAGCAGCTTAGTGGAGGGACTGGCACCCCTCCACTTT	CASSLVEGLAPLHF	NA	TRBV11-3	TRBJ1-6	NA
TGCGCCAGCAGCTTACACTCTGGAAACACCATATATTTT	CASSLHSGNTIYF	NA	TRBV5-1	TRBJ1-3	NA
TGCAGTTTCGGGAAGGCAGATACGCAGTATTTT	CSFGKADTQYF	NA	TRBV20-1	TRBJ2-3	NA
TGTGCCAGCAGCTTGGGGGGCGGGAAAAGAAATGAGCAGTTCTTC	CASSLGGGKRNEQFF	once	TRBV5-4	TRBJ2-1	NA
TGTGCCAGCAGCTTAGCGCGCGGGACTGGAGGCAATGAGCAGTTCTTC	CASSLARGTGGNEQFF	NA	TRBV7-9	TRBJ2-1	NA
TGTGCCAGCAGCTCAACAGGAACCCTGTACTACGAGCAGTACTTC	CASSSTGTLYYEQYF	NA	TRBV7-8	TRBJ2-7	NA
TGTGCCAGCCAGTCCACCGGGACAGGGGAGGCTTTCTTT	CASQSTGTGEAFF	NA	TRBV6-1	TRBJ1-1	TRBD1
TGCGCCAGCAGCCAAGATCTGACGGGAAGCGGGAGGGCCGTTTATCGATTCTTC	CASSQDLTGSGRAVYRFF	NA	TRBV4-1	TRBJ2-1	TRBD2
TGTGCCAGCAGCTCGGGCTGGACAGGGGATGAGCAGTTCTTC	CASSSGWTGDEQFF	NA	TRBV7-2	TRBJ2-1	TRBD1
TGTGCCAGCACCGCCACAGGGATCCTCCAGATGGCCGGGGAGCTGTTTTTT	CASTATGILQMAGELFF	once	TRBV27	TRBJ2-2	NA
TGTGCCAGCAGTCGAGCGGGGGGGACCTACAATGAGCAGTTCTTC	CASSRAGGTYNEQFF	once	TRBV27	TRBJ2-1	TRBD2
TGTGCCAGCAGTTTGCGGGGCCCAATCAACAATGAGCAGTTCTTC	CASSLRGPINNEQFF	NA	TRBV28	TRBJ2-1	NA
TGTGCCAGCAGCTCACCATCGCGAAACTATGGCTACACCTTC	CASSSPSRNYGYTF	NA	TRBV5-5	TRBJ1-2	NA
TGTGCCAGCAGCTTAGCACAGAATGAGCAGTTCTTC	CASSLAQNEQFF	NA	TRBV7-9	TRBJ2-1	NA
TGTGCCAGCAGCCAGGGGGGACATCAGCCCCAGCATTTT	CASSQGGHQPQHF	few	TRBV7-3	TRBJ1-5	TRBD1
TGTGCCAGCAGCCCTGGAAGCAGGTCCGATACGCAGTATTTT	CASSPGSRSDTQYF	NA	TRBV9	TRBJ2-3	NA
TGCGCCAGCAGCCAGCCTGGACAGCGAGCCTATGGCTACACCTTC	CASSQPGQRAYGYTF	NA	TRBV4-1	TRBJ1-2	NA
TGTGCCAGCTCACGTCCGGGACAGGGTAGGTCTCAGCCCCAGCATTTT	CASSRPGQGRSQPQHF	once	TRBV18	TRBJ1-5	TRBD1